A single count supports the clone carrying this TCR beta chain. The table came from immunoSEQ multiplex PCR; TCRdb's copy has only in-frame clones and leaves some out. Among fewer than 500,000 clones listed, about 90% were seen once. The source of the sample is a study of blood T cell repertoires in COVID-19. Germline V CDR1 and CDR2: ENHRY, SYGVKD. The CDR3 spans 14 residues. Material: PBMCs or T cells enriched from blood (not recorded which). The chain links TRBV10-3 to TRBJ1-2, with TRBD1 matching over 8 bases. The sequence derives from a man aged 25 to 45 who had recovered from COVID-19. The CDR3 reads CANRPTGGNYGYTF. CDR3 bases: TGTGCTAACAGACCCACAGGGGGGAACTATGGCTACACCTTC.